The clone carrying this T cell receptor (beta chain) was counted between two and nine times. This specimen comes from a study of T-cell memory formation after mild COVID-19. Germline values: CDR1 SGHTA, CDR2 FQGNSA. Trimming pared 5 bases from V and 0 bases from J, leaving 10 bases between. This CDR3 spans 14 amino acids. TCRdb ran MiXCR on the 5' RACE reads and lists one entry per CDR3 protein. The data contain a few hundred thousand distinct CDR3 sequences, under 25% of them singletons. Material: PBMCs or a T cell subset sorted from them (not recorded which). The clonotype was recovered from an adult woman who had mild COVID-19 (a few samples of this study predate the infection). Cell type and time point are not known. The J gene is TRBJ1-1, the V gene TRBV7-2; D unclear. The CDR3 coding sequence is TGTGCCAGCAGCGCCAACCCAGTGAACACTGAAGCTTTCTTT. This sequence encodes CASSANPVNTEAFF.